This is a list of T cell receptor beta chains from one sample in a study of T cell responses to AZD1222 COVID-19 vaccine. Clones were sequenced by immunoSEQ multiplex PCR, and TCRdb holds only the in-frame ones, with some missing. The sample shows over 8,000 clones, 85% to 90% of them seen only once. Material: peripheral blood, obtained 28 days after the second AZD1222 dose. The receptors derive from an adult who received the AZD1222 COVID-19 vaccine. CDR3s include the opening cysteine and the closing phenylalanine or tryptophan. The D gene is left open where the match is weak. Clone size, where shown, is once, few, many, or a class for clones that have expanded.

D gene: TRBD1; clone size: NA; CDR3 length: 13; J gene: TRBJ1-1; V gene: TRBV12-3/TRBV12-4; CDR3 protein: CASSWGTDTEAFF; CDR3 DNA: TGTGCCAGCAGTTGGGGGACAGACACTGAAGCTTTCTTT
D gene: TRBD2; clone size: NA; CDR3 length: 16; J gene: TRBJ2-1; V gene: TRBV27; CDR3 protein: CASRPGLASSYNEQFF; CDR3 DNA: TGTGCCAGCAGGCCAGGACTAGCGAGCTCCTACAATGAGCAGTTCTTC
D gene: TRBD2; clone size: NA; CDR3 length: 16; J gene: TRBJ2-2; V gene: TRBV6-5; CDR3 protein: CASSYSGLAYTGELFF; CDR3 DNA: TGTGCCAGCAGTTACTCGGGACTAGCATACACCGGGGAGCTGTTTTTT
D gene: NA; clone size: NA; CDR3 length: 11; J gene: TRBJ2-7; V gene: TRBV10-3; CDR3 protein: CAIRAEYEQYF; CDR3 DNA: TGTGCCATCAGGGCGGAATACGAGCAGTACTTC
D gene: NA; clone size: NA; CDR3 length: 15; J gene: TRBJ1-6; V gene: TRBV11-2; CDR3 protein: CASSLEPGANSPLHF; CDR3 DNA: TGTGCCAGCAGCTTAGAACCGGGGGCTAATTCACCCCTCCACTTT
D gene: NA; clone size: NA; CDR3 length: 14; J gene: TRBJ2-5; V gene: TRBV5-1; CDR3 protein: CASSSLPGGRAQYF; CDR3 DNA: TGCGCCAGCAGCTCCCTTCCGGGGGGCAGGGCCCAGTACTTC
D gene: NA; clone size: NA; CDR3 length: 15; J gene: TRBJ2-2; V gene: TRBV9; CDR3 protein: CASSVRVGSPGELFF; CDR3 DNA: TGTGCCAGCAGCGTACGGGTAGGGTCCCCCGGGGAGCTGTTTTTT
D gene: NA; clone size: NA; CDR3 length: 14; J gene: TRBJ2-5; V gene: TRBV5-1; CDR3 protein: CASTHSSSQETQYF; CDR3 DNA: TGCGCCAGCACCCACAGCAGTTCCCAAGAGACCCAGTACTTC
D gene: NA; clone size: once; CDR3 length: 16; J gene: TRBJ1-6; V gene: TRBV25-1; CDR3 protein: CASSDTGGSYNSPLHF; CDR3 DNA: TGTGCCAGCAGTGATACGGGAGGGTCCTATAATTCACCCCTCCACTTT
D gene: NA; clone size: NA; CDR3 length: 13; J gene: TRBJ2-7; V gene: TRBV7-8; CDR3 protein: CASSPGSGLEQYF; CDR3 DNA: TGTGCCAGCAGCCCAGGGTCCGGCCTCGAGCAGTACTTC
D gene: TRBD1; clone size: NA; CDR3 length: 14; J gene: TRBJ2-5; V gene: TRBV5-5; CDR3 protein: CASSYRTGGETQYF; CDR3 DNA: TGTGCCAGCAGCTATAGGACAGGGGGTGAGACCCAGTACTTC
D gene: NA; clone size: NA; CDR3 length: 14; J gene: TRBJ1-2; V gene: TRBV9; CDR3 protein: CASSNEGGFYGYTF; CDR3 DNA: TGTGCCAGCAGCAACGAGGGGGGCTTCTATGGCTACACCTTC
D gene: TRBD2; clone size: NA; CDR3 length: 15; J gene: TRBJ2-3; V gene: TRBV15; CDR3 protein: CATSSSGGANHTQYF; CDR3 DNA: TGTGCCACCAGCAGTAGCGGGGGGGCCAATCATACGCAGTATTTT
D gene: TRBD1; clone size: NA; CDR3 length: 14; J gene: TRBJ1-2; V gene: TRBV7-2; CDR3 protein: CASSFPDRANGYTF; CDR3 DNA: TGTGCCAGCAGCTTCCCGGACAGGGCGAATGGCTACACCTTC
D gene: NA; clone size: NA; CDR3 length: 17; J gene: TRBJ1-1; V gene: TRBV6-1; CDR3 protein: CASSELGVGGRGSEAFF; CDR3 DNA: TGTGCCAGCAGTGAATTGGGAGTTGGGGGGAGAGGGTCTGAAGCTTTCTTT
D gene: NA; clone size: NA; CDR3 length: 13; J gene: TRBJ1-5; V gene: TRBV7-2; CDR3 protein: CASSLGGSQPQHF; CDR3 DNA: TGTGCCAGCAGCTTAGGAGGGAGTCAGCCCCAGCATTTT
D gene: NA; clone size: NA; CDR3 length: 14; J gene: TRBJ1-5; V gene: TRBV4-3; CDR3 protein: CASSQEVARDSQHF; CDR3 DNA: TGCGCCAGCAGCCAAGAGGTGGCCAGGGACTCCCAGCATTTT
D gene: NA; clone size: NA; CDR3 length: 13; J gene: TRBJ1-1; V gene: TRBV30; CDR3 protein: CAWTPPGHTEAFF; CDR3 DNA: TGTGCCTGGACTCCTCCCGGGCACACTGAAGCTTTCTTT
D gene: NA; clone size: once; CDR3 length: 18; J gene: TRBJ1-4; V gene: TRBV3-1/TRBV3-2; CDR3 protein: CASSQDLPRGATNEKLFF; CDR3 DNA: TGTGCCAGCAGCCAGGACCTCCCTAGAGGTGCAACTAATGAAAAACTGTTTTTT
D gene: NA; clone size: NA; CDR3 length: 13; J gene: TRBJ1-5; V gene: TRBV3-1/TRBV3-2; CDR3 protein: CASSQDRNQPQHF; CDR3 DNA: TGTGCCAGCAGCCAAGACCGGAATCAGCCCCAGCATTTT
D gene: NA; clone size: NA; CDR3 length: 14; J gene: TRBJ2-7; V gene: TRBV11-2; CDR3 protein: CASSLTPGTYEQYF; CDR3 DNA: TGTGCCAGCAGCTTAACCCCGGGCACCTACGAGCAGTACTTC
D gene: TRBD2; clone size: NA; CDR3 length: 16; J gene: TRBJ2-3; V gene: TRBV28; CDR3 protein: CASSPLQREQTDTQYF; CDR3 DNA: TGTGCCAGCAGTCCCCTCCAGCGGGAGCAAACAGATACGCAGTATTTT
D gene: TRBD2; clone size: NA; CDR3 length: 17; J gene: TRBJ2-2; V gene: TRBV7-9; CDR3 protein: CASSMTSGRAGTGELFF; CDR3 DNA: TGTGCCAGCAGCATGACTAGCGGGAGGGCCGGCACCGGGGAGCTGTTTTTT
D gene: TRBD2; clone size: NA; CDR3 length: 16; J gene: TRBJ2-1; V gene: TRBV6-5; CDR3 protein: CASSYGGLDLNNEQFF; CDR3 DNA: TGTGCCAGCAGTTACGGGGGACTAGACCTCAACAATGAGCAGTTCTTC
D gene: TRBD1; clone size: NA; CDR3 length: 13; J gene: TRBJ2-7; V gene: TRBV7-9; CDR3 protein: CASSLAQGAEQYF; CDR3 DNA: TGTGCCAGCAGCTTAGCACAGGGGGCCGAGCAGTACTTC
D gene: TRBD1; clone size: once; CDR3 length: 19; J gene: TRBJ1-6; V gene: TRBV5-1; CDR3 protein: CASSLVLGTGAGYNSPLHF; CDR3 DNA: TGCGCCAGCAGCTTGGTACTTGGGACAGGAGCCGGTTATAATTCACCCCTCCACTTT
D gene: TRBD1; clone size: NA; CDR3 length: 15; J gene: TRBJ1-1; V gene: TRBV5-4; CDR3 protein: CASSIPGQGNTEAFF; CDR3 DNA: TGTGCCAGCAGCATACCGGGACAGGGGAACACTGAAGCTTTCTTT
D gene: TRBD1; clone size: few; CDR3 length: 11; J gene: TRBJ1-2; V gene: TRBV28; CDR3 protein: CATATGVGYTF; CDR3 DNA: TGTGCCACCGCGACAGGGGTTGGCTACACCTTC
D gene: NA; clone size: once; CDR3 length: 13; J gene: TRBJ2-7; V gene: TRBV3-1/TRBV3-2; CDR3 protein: CASSPSGWDEQYF; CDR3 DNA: TGTGCCAGCAGCCCCTCGGGCTGGGACGAGCAGTACTTC
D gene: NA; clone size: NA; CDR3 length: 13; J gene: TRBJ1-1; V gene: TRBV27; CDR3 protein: CASSLNEYAEAFF; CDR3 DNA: TGTGCCAGCAGTTTAAACGAGTACGCTGAAGCTTTCTTT
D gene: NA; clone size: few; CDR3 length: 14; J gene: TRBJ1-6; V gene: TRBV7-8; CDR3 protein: CASSRGPYNSPLHF; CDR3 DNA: TGTGCCAGCAGCCGCGGGCCCTATAATTCACCCCTCCACTTT
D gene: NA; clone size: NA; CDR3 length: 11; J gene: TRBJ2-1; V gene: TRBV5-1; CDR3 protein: CASSSYNEQFF; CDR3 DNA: TGCGCCAGCAGCTCCTACAATGAGCAGTTCTTC